This T cell receptor beta chain was profiled in a study of T-cell memory formation after mild COVID-19 (dated by TCRdb to the early 2020s). For context, the study as a whole: Most TCR sequence clusters were specific to one of the two donors. Two young, previously healthy adult volunteers made up the cohort, one male and one female. Longitudinal TCRalpha and TCRbeta repertoire sequencing tracked T-cell clones expanding and contracting after mild COVID-19 in a couple of donors. Summary of the overall study and its limitations: Only a couple of mild cases were covered by the study, and larger cohorts that include severe cases with pre-infection samples were considered necessary. SARS-CoV-2 specificity of the second-wave clones peaking on day 37 was not confirmed. Clones that contracted from day 15 to 85 showed balanced CD4/CD8 phenotypes, whereas a second wave of clones that expanded from day 15 to 37 leaned towards CD4+. Some responding clones were detected in pre-infection memory, which suggested that pre-existing cross-reactive memory T cells had joined the SARS-CoV-2 response. Contracting CD4+ clones turned up mainly in the CM and EM memory subsets, whereas EMRA was where CD8+ clones were enriched.

This clonotype appeared many times. Which antigen it targets is not known. No per-base quality is available; no much larger clone lies one base away. The instrument given in TCRdb is Illumina NovaSeq 6000. TCRalpha and TCRbeta cDNA libraries were constructed by 5'RACE with constant-segment primers, with sample barcodes and unique molecular identifiers being introduced. Trizol reagent was used to extract RNA from every sample. Library amplification was performed in two PCR steps, and a second sample barcode and Illumina TruSeq adapters were introduced in the second step. Libraries were sequenced on an Illumina NovaSeq with 2 x 150 bp paired-end reads. The study's own analysis went as follows. With migec v1.2.7, reads were demultiplexed and then collapsed into UMI-guided consensus sequences. With mixcr v2.1.11, UMI consensuses were aligned to TRA and TRB V and J templates and assembled into clonotypes. A clonotype was counted as expanded or contracted only if both edgeR and NoisET called the change significant, with noise models trained on biological replicates. edgeR calls used a false discovery rate-adjusted p below 0.01 and a log2 fold-change threshold of 1. PCA with hierarchical clustering of max-normalized trajectories of the 1000 most abundant clonotypes was used as exploratory dynamics analysis. The CD4 or CD8 phenotype of responding clones was assigned using the separately sequenced CD4+ and CD8+ repertoires. Using fastp trimming at Q25 and MiXCR clonotype assembly, TCRdb reanalyzed the public sequencing data and kept in-frame beta chains. Identical CDR3 proteins give one entry, which carries the most common genes and DNA. TCRdb assigned the V and J calls; the authors' analysis was not used. The sample profile shows 280,000 or so distinct CDR3 sequences; under 8.5% of them were found once. The ten largest clones represent 22% of the sample.

The CDR3 starts with the cysteine, ends with the phenylalanine, and has 15 residues. Just the 45-base CDR3 DNA is kept, in frame starting at base 1. V was cut back by 0 bases and J by 0 bases, leaving a gap of 9 bases between them. CDR1 and CDR2 were assigned from the germline V gene (reference sequence) as DFQATT and SNEGSKA. Ficoll-Paque density gradient centrifugation was the method used to isolate PBMCs. The receptor's source is a man aged 18 to 30 who had mild COVID-19 (a few samples of this study predate the infection). The sample titles of this study are shuffled in the database, so cell type and time point are left out; the donor was told from shared clones. Source material: PBMCs or a T cell subset sorted from them (not recorded which). Rearrangement joined TRBV20-1 to TRBJ2-1, with the D call tentatively TRBD1 or TRBD2, each fitting 5 bases. CDR3 sequence: CSARDLGRSYNEQFF. The DNA sequence is given as TGCAGTGCTAGAGATCTGGGACGCTCCTACAATGAGCAGTTCTTC.